The entry below describes one T cell receptor beta chain. The data derive from a study of control samples from healthy donors and cancer patients. Assay: immunoSEQ multiplex PCR; the TCRdb copy retains only in-frame clones and omits some. The table shows some 130,000 clones, with roughly 90% occurring only once. The specimen sequenced was blood. This TCR was sampled from a woman aged 45 to 65 in good health.

The CDR3 here is CASSLLLEQFF. The CDR3 nucleotides are TGTGCCAGCAGCTTGTTGCTTGAGCAGTTCTTC. The genes are TRBV5-6 and TRBJ2-1; no firm D call. This CDR3 is 11 amino acids long. Germline-derived CDR1 and CDR2 are SGHDT and YYEEEE. Trimming left V 1 base short and J 9 bases short, with 5 bases between.